These 18 T cell receptor beta chains came from one sample sequenced in a study of blood T cell repertoires in COVID-19. Assay used: immunoSEQ multiplex PCR; TCRdb lists only in-frame clones, some missing. The table shows 45,000 to 55,000 clones, with just over 85% occurring only once. Sequenced: peripheral blood. These receptors originate from a man in his 70s with active COVID-19.

The chain joins TRBV18 to TRBJ2-7; D may be TRBD2 (5 bases). This CDR3 has 17 amino acids. The germline CDR1 and CDR2 sequences are KGHSH and LQKENI. Between the trimmed V and J ends, which lost 4 bases and 4 bases, there was a span of 23 bases. This CDR3 is CASSLSSRTVRSYEQYF. CDR3 bases: TGTGCCAGCTCACTGAGTAGCCGGACTGTTCGGTCTTACGAGCAGTACTTC.

CDR3 sequence (DNA): TGTGCCAGCAGCCAAGAACTAGCGGGAGCCACTCAAGAGACCCAGTACTTC. Protein sequence: CASSQELAGATQETQYF. The chain carries TRBV3-1 (or the pseudogene TRBV3-2) and TRBJ2-5, with 11 bases lining up with TRBD2. This CDR3 has 17 amino acids. Germline V CDR1 and CDR2: LGHDT, YNNKEL (reference sequence). The V gene end was trimmed by 0 bases and the J gene end by 2 bases; junction bases not matched to a gene: 5.

The J gene is TRBJ2-1, the V gene TRBV9, with D possibly TRBD2 on 6 matching bases. With 4 bases removed from V and 1 base from J, the gap between germline ends came to 18 bases. This CDR3 comprises 17 residues. Germline V gene data show CDR1 as SGDLS and CDR2 as YYNGEE. The CDR3 coding sequence is TGTGCCAGCAGCCCCCGGGGGTGGGAAAGGTCCTACAATGAGCAGTTCTTC. It specifies CASSPRGWERSYNEQFF.

This clone was picked up one time. The V and J genes are TRBV7-2 and TRBJ1-2; 9 nucleotides align to TRBD1. CDR3 size: 16 residues. After removal of 5 bases from V and 0 bases from J, the junction contained 7 bases not matched to a gene. Germline V gene sequence: CDR1 SGHTA, CDR2 FQGNSA. CDR3 nucleotides: TGTGCCAGCAGCGACGGGACAGGGTTGTCTAACTATGGCTACACCTTC. It yields the protein CASSDGTGLSNYGYTF.

About this clone: This sample includes further DNA sequences coding for the same CDR3. The V and J genes are TRBV6-2 or TRBV6-3 and TRBJ2-3, with 7 bases lining up with TRBD1. Germline assignment: CDR1 MNHEY and CDR2 SVGEGT. This CDR3 is built from 15 residues. J lost 2 bases, V lost 2 bases, and 4 bases had no gene match. CDR3 region: CASSYPGTVTDTQYF. CDR3 bases: TGTGCCAGCAGTTACCCCGGGACAGTCACAGATACGCAGTATTTT.

The V and J genes are TRBV7-2 and TRBJ2-1; 10 bases are a match to TRBD2. This CDR3 comprises 15 residues. Germline lookup yields CDR1 SGHTA and CDR2 FQGNSA. After removal of 4 bases from V and 4 bases from J, the junction contained 4 bases not matched to a gene. The CDR3 sequence: CASSSQRGGYNEQFF. For the CDR3, the DNA is TGTGCCAGCAGCTCTCAGCGGGGGGGATACAATGAGCAGTTCTTC.

Of note for this clone: The junction shows a germline mismatch at one end, possibly a read error. The chain combines TRBV7-3 with TRBJ2-1, with TRBD2 matching 8 bases. The CDR3 loop spans 15 amino acids. The germline CDR1 and CDR2 sequences are SGHTA and FQGTGA. The CDR3 DNA follows: TGTGCCAGCAGCTTAACCAGCGGGGGCTACAGTGAGCAGTTCTTC. This encodes CASSLTSGGYSEQFF.

This clone has a handful of counts. The V and J genes are TRBV10-3 and TRBJ1-2; D possibly corresponds to TRBD1 (6 bases). Trimming pared 2 bases from V and 4 bases from J, leaving 14 bases between. This CDR3 has 15 amino acids. Germline values: CDR1 ENHRY, CDR2 SYGVKD. CDR3 in DNA: TGTGCCATCAGTGAGGAGACAGGACAAACCTATGGCTACACCTTC. This sequence encodes CAISEETGQTYGYTF.

The chain employs TRBV12-3 or TRBV12-4 and TRBJ1-1; no definite D call. The CDR3 is made up of 12 amino acids. The germline V and J ends were trimmed by 7 bases and 5 bases, with 11 bases remaining between them. This CDR3 reads CASTLRGTEAFF. CDR3 in DNA: TGTGCCAGCACCCTACGGGGTACTGAAGCTTTCTTT.

V is TRBV19 and J is TRBJ1-4; TRBD1 aligns across 9 bases. Germline CDR1 and CDR2: LNHDA and SQIVND (reference sequence). Trimming at V came to 5 bases and at J to 8 bases, leaving 9 bases not matched to a gene. This CDR3 has 15 residues. CDR3 protein: CASSVTGTGIEKLFF. In nucleotides, the CDR3 is TGTGCCAGTAGTGTCACCGGGACAGGGATCGAAAAACTGTTTTTT.

J is TRBJ1-2 and V is TRBV10-3; D is ambiguous. V lost 6 bases to trimming and J lost 8 bases, with 13 bases between them. The CDR3 is 12 residues long. CDR1 is ENHRY and CDR2 is SYGVKD in the germline V gene. This CDR3 is CAISEAAAGYTF. Written as DNA, the CDR3 is TGTGCCATCAGCGAGGCGGCCGCAGGCTACACCTTC.

Comment on this clone: Within the sample, other DNA sequences also encode this same CDR3. This chain joins TRBV9 and TRBJ2-5; D might be TRBD2 (6 bases). The V gene's germline CDR1 is SGDLS and CDR2 YYNGEE. This CDR3 has 14 amino acids. V lost 0 bases and J 5 bases, leaving 11 bases between the germline ends. The CDR3 sequence: CASSVVGAGETQYF. The CDR3 bases are TGTGCCAGCAGCGTAGTCGGGGCGGGGGAGACCCAGTACTTC.

This chain links TRBV5-4 with TRBJ1-3; 10 bases agree with TRBD1. Germline lookup yields CDR1 SGHNT and CDR2 YYREEE (reference sequence). Trimming cost V 4 bases and J 0 bases; bases outside gene matches: 7. The CDR3 has 17 amino acids. The CDR3 DNA reads as TGTGCCAGCAGCAGGGACAGGGGACAGAGCTCTGGAAACACCATATATTTT. Its protein is CASSRDRGQSSGNTIYF.

The rearrangement uses TRBV5-6 and TRBJ2-4; D unresolved. V gave up 4 bases and J gave up 0 bases, with 11 bases separating them. This CDR3 has 15 residues. Looked up from germline, CDR1 is SGHDT and CDR2 is YYEEEE. Written as DNA, the CDR3 is TGTGCCAGCAGCCATGGGCAACTAGCCAAAAACATTCAGTACTTC. Its translation is CASSHGQLAKNIQYF.

This rearrangement joins TRBV6-2 or TRBV6-3 to TRBJ1-1; 7 bases fit TRBD1. Germline V gene lookup returns CDR1 MNHEY and CDR2 SVGEGT. V dropped 6 bases and J dropped 2; count of bases not matched to a gene: 3. This CDR3 is 13 amino acids long. The CDR3 protein is CASSGTVNTEAFF. CDR3 in DNA: TGTGCCAGCAGCGGGACAGTAAACACTGAAGCTTTCTTT.

Here the CDR3 reads CASSGPGGFYGYTF. DNA of the CDR3: TGTGCCAGCAGCGGTCCCGGGGGGTTCTATGGCTACACCTTC. V is TRBV7-2 and J is TRBJ1-2; TRBD1 is a possible D gene (5 bases). This CDR3 comprises 14 residues. The ends were cut back, 5 bases at V and 4 bases at J, with 14 bases in the middle. Germline V gene sequence: CDR1 SGHTA, CDR2 FQGNSA.

The chain links TRBV6-5 to TRBJ2-2; 9 positions agree with TRBD1. The CDR3 is 14 amino acids. CDR1 is MNHEY and CDR2 is SVGAGI in the germline V gene. V lost 6 bases and J lost 7; bases outside the gene matches: 6. In nucleotides, the CDR3 is TGTGCCAGCAGCTCGGGGACAGGGTTCGGGGAGCTGTTTTTT. Amino acid sequence: CASSSGTGFGELFF.

This chain joins TRBV7-3 and TRBJ1-2; perhaps TRBD1 as D (6 bases). The CDR3 totals 13 residues. V was trimmed by 5 bases and J by 6 bases, leaving 13 bases between them. The V gene's germline CDR1 is SGHTA and CDR2 FQGTGA. The CDR3 region is CASSPDRTHGYTF. The CDR3 DNA is TGTGCCAGCAGCCCGGACAGAACTCATGGCTACACCTTC.